The rows below give T cell receptor beta chains drawn from one sample of a study of cytomegalovirus exposure and HLA in healthy donors. Sequencing used immunoSEQ multiplex PCR; TCRdb keeps in-frame clones, though not all of them. The sample has fewer than 250,000 clones; around 85% are singletons. Sequenced material: PBMCs. The receptors originated from a girl aged 2 to 9 in good health and CMV-seronegative. Each CDR3 is given with its conserved first and last residue. A D gene is named only where the DNA matches it firmly. Rows give clone size only sometimes, using once, few, many, or a class for an expanded clone.

j_call | clone_size | d_call | v_call | cdr3_aa | cdr3_nt
TRBJ2-5 | - | TRBD1 | TRBV4-2 | CASRAGTGFEETQYF | TGTGCCAGCAGAGCCGGGACAGGGTTTGAAGAGACCCAGTACTTC
TRBJ2-3 | - | TRBD1 | TRBV18 | CASSILFVGQSTDTQYF | TGTGCCAGCTCAATTCTGTTCGTGGGACAGAGCACAGATACGCAGTATTTT
TRBJ2-1 | - | TRBD2 | TRBV7-2 | CASSLSLAGAYNEQFF | TGTGCCAGCAGCCTTTCACTAGCGGGGGCCTACAATGAGCAGTTCTTC
TRBJ2-3 | - | - | TRBV5-6 | CASSFGGQRAYTQYF | TGTGCCAGCAGCTTCGGGGGACAGCGGGCTTATACGCAGTATTTT
TRBJ1-2 | - | - | TRBV14 | CASSQIRSAGGQGYTF | TGTGCCAGCAGCCAGATCAGATCGGCGGGGGGTCAGGGCTACACCTTC
TRBJ2-5 | - | TRBD1 | TRBV13 | CASSYGTEETQYF | TGTGCCAGCAGCTATGGGACAGAAGAGACCCAGTACTTC
TRBJ2-1 | - | - | TRBV5-1 | CASSLVDSFNEQFF | TGCGCCAGCAGCTTGGTAGACAGTTTCAATGAGCAGTTCTTC
TRBJ1-1 | few | - | TRBV7-9 | CASTSSEDTEAFF | TGTGCCAGCACCTCGTCCGAGGACACTGAAGCTTTCTTT
TRBJ1-1 | - | TRBD1 | TRBV14 | CASSQGQGVAFF | TGTGCCAGCAGCCAAGGACAGGGCGTAGCTTTCTTT
TRBJ2-3 | once | TRBD2 | TRBV7-9 | CASSPPGGGPPTDTQYF | TGTGCCAGCAGCCCGCCGGGCGGGGGACCACCCACAGATACGCAGTATTTT
TRBJ1-2 | - | - | TRBV6-1 | CASSEGASNYGYTF | TGTGCCAGCAGTGAAGGGGCTTCTAACTATGGCTACACCTTC
TRBJ1-1 | - | TRBD1 | TRBV14 | CASSQDTGGWTEAFF | TGTGCCAGCAGCCAAGATACAGGGGGATGGACTGAAGCTTTCTTT
TRBJ2-2 | - | TRBD2 | TRBV10-3 | CATKLAGDAGELFF | TGTGCCACGAAACTAGCGGGAGATGCCGGGGAGCTGTTTTTT
TRBJ2-7 | - | TRBD2 | TRBV27 | CASSLSGGGTTYEQYF | TGTGCCAGCAGTTTATCGGGCGGGGGGACGACATACGAGCAGTACTTC
TRBJ1-2 | - | - | TRBV25-1 | CASSVAGANYGYTF | TGTGCCAGCAGTGTAGCGGGGGCTAACTATGGCTACACCTTC
TRBJ2-7 | once | - | TRBV6-1 | CASSDLEAAYEQYF | TGTGCCAGCAGTGATTTGGAGGCCGCCTACGAGCAGTACTTC
TRBJ1-1 | few | - | TRBV4-1 | CASAILPGDTEAFF | TGCGCCAGTGCCATCCTACCAGGGGACACTGAAGCTTTCTTT
TRBJ1-5 | - | TRBD1 | TRBV19 | CASSQQGAPGQPQHF | TGTGCCAGTAGTCAGCAGGGGGCGCCCGGACAGCCCCAGCATTTT
TRBJ2-3 | - | TRBD2 | TRBV4-1 | CASSQDPGGTDTQYF | TGCGCCAGCAGCCAGGACCCCGGGGGGACAGATACGCAGTATTTT
TRBJ1-2 | - | - | TRBV5-1 | CASSLGVPRVNYGYTF | TGCGCCAGCAGCTTGGGGGTCCCCAGGGTTAACTATGGCTACACCTTC
TRBJ2-1 | - | - | TRBV6-5 | CASSSPMHNEQFF | TGTGCCAGCAGTTCCCCTATGCACAATGAGCAGTTCTTC
TRBJ1-2 | - | - | TRBV6-5 | CASSPLSTNYGYTF | TGTGCCAGCAGCCCCCTTAGCACTAACTATGGCTACACCTTC
TRBJ1-1 | - | TRBD1 | TRBV5-4 | CASSLAGTADTEAFF | TGTGCCAGCAGCTTGGCCGGGACAGCGGACACTGAAGCTTTCTTT
TRBJ2-7 | - | TRBD2 | TRBV4-2 | CASSQEGLAGVYEQYF | TGTGCCAGCAGCCAAGAAGGACTAGCGGGAGTCTACGAGCAGTACTTC
TRBJ1-2 | - | - | TRBV5-4 | CASSHLEQGDYGYTF | TGTGCCAGCAGCCATCTTGAACAGGGAGACTATGGCTACACCTTC
TRBJ2-7 | - | TRBD2 | TRBV13 | CASSLLAGTSVAYEQYF | TGTGCCAGCAGCTTATTGGCCGGGACTAGCGTTGCCTACGAGCAGTACTTC
TRBJ1-2 | few | - | TRBV5-1 | CASSLDRDYGYTF | TGCGCCAGCAGCTTGGACAGAGACTATGGCTACACCTTC
TRBJ2-7 | - | TRBD1 | TRBV19 | CASSPGDRANEQYF | TGTGCCAGTAGCCCCGGGGACAGGGCCAACGAGCAGTACTTC
TRBJ1-2 | - | - | TRBV6-6 | CASSYSLRGGTF | TGTGCCAGCAGTTACTCGCTTCGGGGTGGCACCTTC
TRBJ2-7 | - | - | TRBV5-1 | CASSLGLWQGSYEQYF | TGCGCCAGCAGCTTGGGCCTGTGGCAGGGTTCCTACGAGCAGTACTTC
TRBJ2-1 | - | - | TRBV20-1 | CSARLIDEQFF | TGCAGTGCTAGACTAATTGATGAGCAGTTCTTC
TRBJ2-1 | - | TRBD1 | TRBV11-1 | CASSPGGTGYNEQFF | TGTGCCAGCAGCCCCGGAGGGACAGGTTACAATGAGCAGTTCTTC
TRBJ2-7 | - | - | TRBV5-1 | CASSLGLGRTLDSYEQYF | TGCGCCAGCAGCCTTGGACTGGGCAGAACCCTAGACTCCTACGAGCAGTACTTC
TRBJ1-4 | - | TRBD1 | TRBV4-1 | CASSQGSGGNEKLFF | TGCGCCAGCAGCCAAGGGTCAGGGGGTAATGAAAAACTGTTTTTT
TRBJ2-7 | - | - | TRBV4-1 | CASSQAPSHSYEQYF | TGCGCCAGCAGCCAAGCTCCCAGTCACTCCTACGAGCAGTACTTC
TRBJ2-7 | - | TRBD2 | TRBV9 | CASSVGTSGVYEQYF | TGTGCCAGCAGCGTAGGGACTAGCGGGGTCTACGAGCAGTACTTC
TRBJ2-7 | - | - | TRBV6-1 | CASSRPGQDLRYF | TGTGCCAGCAGTAGACCGGGACAAGACCTCCGGTACTTC
TRBJ2-7 | - | - | TRBV12-5 | CASGGDLPYEQYF | TGTGCTAGTGGTGGGGACTTACCCTACGAGCAGTACTTC
TRBJ2-1 | - | - | TRBV7-9 | CASSLGSEQFF | TGTGCCAGCAGCTTAGGGAGTGAGCAGTTCTTC
TRBJ2-2 | - | - | TRBV4-2 | CASSQDTLAELFF | TGTGCCAGCAGCCAAGATACCCTAGCGGAGCTGTTTTTT
TRBJ2-7 | - | - | TRBV11-2 | CASSLDKGGLRFYEQYF | TGTGCCAGCAGCTTAGATAAAGGTGGACTACGATTCTACGAGCAGTACTTC
TRBJ2-7 | - | - | TRBV7-9 | CASSTILRYEQYF | TGTGCCAGCAGTACCATACTACGCTACGAGCAGTACTTC
TRBJ1-5 | once | TRBD1 | TRBV14 | CASSPLDWDRGMYSNQPQHF | TGTGCCAGCAGCCCATTGGATTGGGACAGAGGAATGTATAGCAATCAGCCCCAGCATTTT
TRBJ1-3 | - | - | TRBV7-9 | CASSLGGRGNTIYF | TGTGCCAGCAGCTTAGGGGGGCGAGGAAACACCATATATTTT
TRBJ2-7 | - | - | TRBV10-2 | CASSRARAGYEQYF | TGCGCCAGCAGCCGTGCGAGGGCGGGTTACGAGCAGTACTTC
TRBJ1-2 | - | - | TRBV7-9 | CASSSRTSGGYTF | TGTGCCAGCAGCTCCCGGACTTCGGGTGGCTACACCTTC
TRBJ1-4 | - | - | TRBV6-1 | CASSEEVRGRVKLFF | TGTGCCAGCAGTGAAGAAGTCCGGGGGAGGGTAAAACTGTTTTTT
TRBJ1-5 | - | - | TRBV18 | CASSPPGGSNQPQHF | TGTGCCAGCTCACCACCAGGAGGGAGCAATCAGCCCCAGCATTTT
TRBJ2-3 | - | TRBD1 | TRBV29-1 | CSVEMLFGTGRRDTQYF | TGCAGCGTTGAAATGTTGTTTGGGACAGGGAGAAGGGATACGCAGTATTTT
TRBJ2-3 | once | TRBD2 | TRBV2 | CASSLLLAGGHTSTDTQYF | TGTGCCAGCAGCCTACTGCTAGCGGGGGGTCATACTAGCACAGATACGCAGTATTTT
TRBJ2-1 | - | - | TRBV5-4 | CASSLGRGINEQFF | TGTGCCAGCAGCTTGGGAAGGGGAATCAATGAGCAGTTCTTC
TRBJ1-1 | - | - | TRBV7-9 | CSSSPSFTEAFF | TGTTCCAGCAGCCCTTCTTTCACTGAAGCTTTCTTT
TRBJ1-1 | - | - | TRBV10-3 | CAISESQGYRTEAFF | TGTGCCATCAGTGAGTCTCAGGGATATCGCACTGAAGCTTTCTTT
TRBJ2-7 | few | TRBD2 | TRBV6-5 | CASRSGMLQYF | TGTGCCAGCAGGAGCGGGATGTTGCAGTACTTC
TRBJ2-7 | few | TRBD1 | TRBV11-1 | CASSSQSPQTGSEQYF | TGTGCCAGCAGCTCCCAAAGCCCTCAGACAGGGTCCGAGCAGTACTTC
TRBJ2-1 | - | - | TRBV23-1 | CASSRSPETVINEQFF | TGCGCCAGCAGTCGATCGCCTGAGACAGTTATTAATGAGCAGTTCTTC
TRBJ2-2 | - | TRBD2 | TRBV5-1 | CASSMTSGGYTGELFF | TGCGCCAGCAGCATGACTAGCGGGGGCTATACCGGGGAGCTGTTTTTT